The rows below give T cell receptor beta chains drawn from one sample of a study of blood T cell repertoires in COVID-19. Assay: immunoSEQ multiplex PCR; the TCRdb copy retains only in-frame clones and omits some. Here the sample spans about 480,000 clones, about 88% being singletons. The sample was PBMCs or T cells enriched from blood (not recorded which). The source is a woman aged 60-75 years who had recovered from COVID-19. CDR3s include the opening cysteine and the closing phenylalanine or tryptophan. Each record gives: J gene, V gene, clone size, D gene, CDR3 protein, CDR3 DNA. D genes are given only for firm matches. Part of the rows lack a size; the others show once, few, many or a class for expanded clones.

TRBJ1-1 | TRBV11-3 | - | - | CASSLGQLGSPGAFF | TGTGCCAGCAGCTTAGGTCAGTTGGGATCTCCGGGGGCTTTCTTT
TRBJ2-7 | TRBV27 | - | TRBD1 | CASSSGQLYEQYF | TGTGCCAGCAGTTCGGGACAGTTATACGAGCAGTACTTC
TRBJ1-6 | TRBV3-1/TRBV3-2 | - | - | CASSQYSGTLSSYNSPLHF | TGTGCCAGCAGCCAATATTCCGGGACATTGAGCTCCTATAATTCACCCCTCCACTTT
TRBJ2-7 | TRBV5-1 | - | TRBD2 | CASSPWEGTYEQYF | TGCGCCAGCAGCCCCTGGGAGGGGACCTACGAGCAGTACTTC
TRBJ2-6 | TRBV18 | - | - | CASSPNWSSGANVLTF | TGTGCCAGCTCACCAAACTGGAGCTCTGGGGCCAACGTCCTGACTTTC
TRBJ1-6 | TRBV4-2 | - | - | CASSQAGDSPLHF | TGTGCCAGCAGCCAAGCGGGGGATTCACCCCTCCACTTT
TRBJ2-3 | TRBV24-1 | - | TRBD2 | CATSEPTSGGAGTQYF | TGTGCCACCAGTGAACCAACTAGCGGGGGTGCAGGTACGCAGTATTTT
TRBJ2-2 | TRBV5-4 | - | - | CASSLQQGLVGELFF | TGTGCCAGCAGCTTGCAACAGGGTCTGGTCGGGGAGCTGTTTTTT
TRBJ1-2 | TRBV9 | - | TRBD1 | CASSRPGGRDTSYGYTF | TGTGCCAGCAGCCGCCCAGGGGGTCGGGACACCAGCTATGGCTACACCTTC
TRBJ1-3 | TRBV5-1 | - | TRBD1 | CASSLQGYSGNTIYF | TGCGCCAGCAGCTTACAGGGGTACTCTGGAAACACCATATATTTT
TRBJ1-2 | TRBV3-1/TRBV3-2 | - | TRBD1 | CASSLNDRVDYGYTF | TGTGCCAGCAGCCTAAATGACAGGGTTGACTATGGCTACACCTTC
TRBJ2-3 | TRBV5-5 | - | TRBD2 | CASSLLSGGPRTDTQYF | TGTGCCAGCAGCTTACTTAGCGGGGGGCCTCGCACAGATACGCAGTATTTT
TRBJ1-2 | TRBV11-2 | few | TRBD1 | CASSQTGGYGYTF | TGTGCCAGCAGCCAGACAGGGGGCTATGGCTACACCTTC
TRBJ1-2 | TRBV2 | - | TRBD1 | CASSLGQLNYGYTF | TGTGCCAGCAGTCTGGGACAGCTTAACTATGGCTACACCTTC
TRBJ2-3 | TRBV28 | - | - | CASTSPRVITDTQYF | TGTGCCAGCACTTCTCCCCGAGTTATCACAGATACGCAGTATTTT
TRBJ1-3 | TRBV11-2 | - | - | CASSLMTASSGNTIYF | TGTGCCAGCAGCTTAATGACAGCCAGCTCTGGAAACACCATATATTTT
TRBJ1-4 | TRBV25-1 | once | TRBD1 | CASTFPGQGNEKLFF | TGTGCCAGCACGTTCCCGGGACAGGGTAACGAAAAACTGTTTTTT
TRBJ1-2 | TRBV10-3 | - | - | CAISDPDRLYGYTF | TGTGCCATCAGTGATCCCGACAGACTCTATGGCTACACCTTC
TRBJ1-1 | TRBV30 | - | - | CAWSVHLNTEAFF | TGTGCCTGGAGTGTACATCTGAACACTGAAGCTTTCTTT
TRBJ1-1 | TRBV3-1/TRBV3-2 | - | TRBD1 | CASSQQGANTEAFF | TGTGCCAGCAGCCAACAGGGGGCGAACACTGAAGCTTTCTTT
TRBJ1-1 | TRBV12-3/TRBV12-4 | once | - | CASRESTEAFF | TGTGCCAGCCGTGAGAGCACTGAAGCTTTCTTT
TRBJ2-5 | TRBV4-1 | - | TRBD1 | CASSQPGGGETQYF | TGCGCCAGCAGCCAACCAGGGGGCGGAGAGACCCAGTACTTC
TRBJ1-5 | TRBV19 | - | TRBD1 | CASTIRDRGRNQPQHF | TGTGCCAGTACCATCCGGGACAGGGGAAGGAATCAGCCCCAGCATTTT
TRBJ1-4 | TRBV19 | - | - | CASMGPTRYNEKLFF | TGTGCCAGTATGGGCCCGACACGCTATAATGAAAAACTGTTTTTT
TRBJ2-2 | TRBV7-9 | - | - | CASRKGTPNTGELFF | TGTGCCAGCAGGAAGGGGACACCGAACACCGGGGAGCTGTTTTTT
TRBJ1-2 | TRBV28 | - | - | CASSSGKAGYTF | TGTGCCAGCAGTTCGGGAAAAGCTGGCTACACCTTC
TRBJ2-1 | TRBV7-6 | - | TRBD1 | CASSPITGGNEQFF | TGTGCCAGCAGCCCGATCACAGGGGGCAATGAGCAGTTCTTC
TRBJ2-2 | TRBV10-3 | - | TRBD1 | CAISGQGDTGELFF | TGTGCCATCAGCGGACAGGGTGACACCGGGGAGCTGTTTTTT
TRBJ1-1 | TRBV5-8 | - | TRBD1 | CASSLQNRGIGAFF | TGTGCCAGCAGCTTGCAGAACAGGGGTATAGGAGCTTTCTTT
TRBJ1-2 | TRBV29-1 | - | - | CSGTLQGSYGYTF | TGCAGCGGTACCCTTCAGGGGTCCTATGGCTACACCTTC
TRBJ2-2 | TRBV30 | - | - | CAWSRTLTGELFF | TGTGCCTGGAGTCGAACATTGACCGGGGAGCTGTTTTTT
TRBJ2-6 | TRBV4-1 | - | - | CASSQDVHGGTPGANVLTF | TGCGCCAGCAGCCAAGACGTCCATGGGGGGACCCCTGGGGCCAACGTCCTGACTTTC
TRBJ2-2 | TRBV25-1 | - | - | CASRGGTGELFF | TGTGCCAGCAGGGGGGGCACCGGGGAGCTGTTTTTT
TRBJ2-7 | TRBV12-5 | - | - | CASGSIRSGDHSTREQYF | TGTGCTAGTGGTTCCATAAGGTCAGGGGACCATTCTACGAGGGAGCAGTACTTC
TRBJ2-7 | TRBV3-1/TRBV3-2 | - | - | CASSHKGGGLFYEQYF | TGTGCCAGCAGCCATAAAGGGGGGGGGCTTTTCTACGAGCAGTACTTC
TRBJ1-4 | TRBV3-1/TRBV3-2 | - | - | CASSQAETYATNEKLFF | TGTGCCAGCAGCCAAGCGGAGACGTACGCAACTAATGAAAAACTGTTTTTT
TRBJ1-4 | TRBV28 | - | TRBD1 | CACGRGEKLFF | TGTGCATGCGGCAGGGGGGAAAAACTGTTTTTT
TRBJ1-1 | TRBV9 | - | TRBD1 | CAQRPGQGAVGILDTEAFF | TGTGCCCAGAGACCGGGACAGGGGGCCGTTGGTATTTTGGACACTGAAGCTTTCTTT
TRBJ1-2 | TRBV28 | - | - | CASTPGTFNYGYTF | TGTGCCAGCACCCCCGGGACATTTAACTATGGCTACACCTTC
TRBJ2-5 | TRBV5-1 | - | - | CASSLLLRETQYF | TGCGCCAGCAGCTTGCTCCTCAGAGAGACCCAGTACTTC
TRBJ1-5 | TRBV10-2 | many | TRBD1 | CASRGTGDNQPQHF | TGCGCCAGCAGGGGGACAGGGGACAATCAGCCCCAGCATTTT
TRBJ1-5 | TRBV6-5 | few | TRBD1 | CASSFSGGQPQHF | TGTGCCAGCAGTTTTTCAGGGGGTCAGCCCCAGCATTTT
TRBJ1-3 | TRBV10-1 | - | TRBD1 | CASSPTGTGNTIYF | TGCGCCAGCAGTCCGACAGGGACTGGAAACACCATATATTTT
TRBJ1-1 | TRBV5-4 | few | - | CASSPGGGLNTEAFF | TGTGCCAGCAGCCCCGGTGGGGGCTTAAACACTGAAGCTTTCTTT
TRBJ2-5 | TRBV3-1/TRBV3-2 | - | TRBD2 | CASSPSGGGALPQYF | TGTGCCAGCAGCCCCTCTGGCGGGGGGGCCTTGCCCCAGTACTTC
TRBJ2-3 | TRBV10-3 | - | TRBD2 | CAIKGTSGGTDTQYF | TGTGCCATCAAAGGGACTAGCGGGGGCACAGATACGCAGTATTTT
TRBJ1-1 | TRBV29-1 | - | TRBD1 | CSVIDRGTEAFF | TGCAGCGTTATAGACAGGGGGACTGAAGCTTTCTTT
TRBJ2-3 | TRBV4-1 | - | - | CASSLQGRGGTDTQYF | TGCGCCAGCAGCTTACAAGGGCGGGGCGGCACAGATACGCAGTATTTT
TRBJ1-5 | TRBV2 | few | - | CASSVDSNQPQHF | TGTGCCAGCAGTGTGGACAGTAATCAGCCCCAGCATTTT
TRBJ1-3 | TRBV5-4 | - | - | CASSFSNSGNTIYF | TGTGCCAGCAGCTTTAGTAACTCTGGAAACACCATATATTTT
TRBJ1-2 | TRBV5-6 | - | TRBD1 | CASSRLDRDYGYTF | TGTGCCAGCAGCCGCCTTGACAGGGACTATGGCTACACCTTC